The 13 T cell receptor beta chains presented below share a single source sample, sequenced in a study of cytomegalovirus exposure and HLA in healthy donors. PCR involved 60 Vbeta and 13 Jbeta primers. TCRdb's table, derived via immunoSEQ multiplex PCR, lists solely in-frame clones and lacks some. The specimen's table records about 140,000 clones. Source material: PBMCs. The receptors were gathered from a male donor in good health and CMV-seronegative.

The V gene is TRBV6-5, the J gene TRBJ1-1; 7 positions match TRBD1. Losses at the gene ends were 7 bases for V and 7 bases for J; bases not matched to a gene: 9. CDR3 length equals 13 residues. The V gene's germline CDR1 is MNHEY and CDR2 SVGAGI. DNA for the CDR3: TGTGCCAGCACCGGGACAGCCGGGGGTGAAGCTTTCTTT. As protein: CASTGTAGGEAFF.

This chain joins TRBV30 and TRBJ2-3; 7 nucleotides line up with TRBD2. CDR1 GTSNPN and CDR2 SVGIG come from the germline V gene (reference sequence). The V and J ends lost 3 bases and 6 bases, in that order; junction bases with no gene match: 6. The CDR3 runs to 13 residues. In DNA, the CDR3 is TGTGCCTGGAGGGGCGGGAGAATGGATACGCAGTATTTT. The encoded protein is CAWRGGRMDTQYF. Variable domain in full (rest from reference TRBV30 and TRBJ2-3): SQTIHQWPATLVQPVGSPLSLECTVEGTSNPNLYWYRQAAGRGLQLLFYSVGIGQISSEVPQNLSASRPQDRQFILSSKKLLLSDSGFYLCAWRGGRMDTQYFGPGTRLTVL.

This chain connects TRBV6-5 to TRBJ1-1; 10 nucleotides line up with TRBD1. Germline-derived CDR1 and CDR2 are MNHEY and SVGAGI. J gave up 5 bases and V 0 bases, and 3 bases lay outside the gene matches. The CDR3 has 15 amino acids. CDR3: CASSYSDRGRTEAFF. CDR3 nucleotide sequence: TGTGCCAGCAGTTACTCGGACAGGGGGAGGACTGAAGCTTTCTTT.

CDR3 bases: TGTGCCAGCAGTTCCTTAATATCCCCTTGGGGTGGGACAGGGCGCACAGATACGCAGTATTTT. This codes for CASSSLISPWGGTGRTDTQYF. The J gene is TRBJ2-3, the V gene TRBV27; TRBD1 aligns across 9 bases. The CDR3 totals 21 residues. Germline lookup yields CDR1 MNHEY and CDR2 SMNVEV (reference sequence). The junction had 21 bases not matched to a gene; V was cut back by 4 bases and J by 1 base.

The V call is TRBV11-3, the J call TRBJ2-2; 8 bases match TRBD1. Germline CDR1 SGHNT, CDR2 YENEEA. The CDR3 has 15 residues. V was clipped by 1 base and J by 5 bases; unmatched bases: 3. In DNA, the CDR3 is TGTGCCAGCAGCTTAGGTCAGGGGGCAACCGGGGAGCTGTTTTTT. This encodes CASSLGQGATGELFF. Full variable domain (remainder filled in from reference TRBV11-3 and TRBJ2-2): EAGVVQSPRYKIIEKKQPVAFWCNPISGHNTLYWYLQNLGQGPELLIRYENEEAVDDSQLPKDRFSAERLKGVDSTLKIQPAELGDSAVYLCASSLGQGATGELFFGEGSRLTVL.

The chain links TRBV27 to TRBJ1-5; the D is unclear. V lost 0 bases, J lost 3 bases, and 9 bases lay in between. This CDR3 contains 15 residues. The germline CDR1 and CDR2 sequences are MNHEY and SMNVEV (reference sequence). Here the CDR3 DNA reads TGTGCCAGCAGTTTATCGGCGGGATTCAATCAGCCCCAGCATTTT. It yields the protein CASSLSAGFNQPQHF.

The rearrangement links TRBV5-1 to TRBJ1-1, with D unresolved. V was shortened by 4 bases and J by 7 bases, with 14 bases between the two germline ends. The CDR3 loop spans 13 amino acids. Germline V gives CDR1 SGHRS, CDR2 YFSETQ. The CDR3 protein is CASSPTKRGEAFF. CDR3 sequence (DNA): TGCGCCAGCAGCCCGACTAAAAGAGGTGAAGCTTTCTTT.

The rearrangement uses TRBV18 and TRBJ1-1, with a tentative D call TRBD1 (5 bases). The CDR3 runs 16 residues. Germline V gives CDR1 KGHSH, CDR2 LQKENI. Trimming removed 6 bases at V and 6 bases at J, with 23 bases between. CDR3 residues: CASSSQRGGKKPEAFF. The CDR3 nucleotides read TGTGCCAGCTCTTCCCAAAGGGGTGGAAAAAAGCCTGAAGCTTTCTTT.

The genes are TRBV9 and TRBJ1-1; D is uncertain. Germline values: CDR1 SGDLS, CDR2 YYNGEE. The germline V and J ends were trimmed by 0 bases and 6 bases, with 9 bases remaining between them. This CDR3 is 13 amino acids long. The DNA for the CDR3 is TGTGCCAGCAGCGTAGTTTCGGTCCCTGAAGCTTTCTTT. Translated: CASSVVSVPEAFF.

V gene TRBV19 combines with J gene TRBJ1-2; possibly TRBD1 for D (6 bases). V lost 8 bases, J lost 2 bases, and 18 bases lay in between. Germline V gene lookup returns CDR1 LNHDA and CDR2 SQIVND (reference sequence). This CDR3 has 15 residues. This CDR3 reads CASQTAGQLNYGYTF. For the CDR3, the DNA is TGTGCCAGTCAAACCGCCGGACAGCTCAACTATGGCTACACCTTC.

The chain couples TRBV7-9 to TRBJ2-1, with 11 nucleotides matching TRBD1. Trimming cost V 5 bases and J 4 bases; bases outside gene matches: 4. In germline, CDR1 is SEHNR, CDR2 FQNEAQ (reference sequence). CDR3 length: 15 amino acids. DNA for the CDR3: TGTGCCAGCAGCCACCGGGACAGGGGGTACAATGAGCAGTTCTTC. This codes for CASSHRDRGYNEQFF.

The CDR3 loop reads CASSREATGMYDSPLHF. The CDR3 DNA reads TGTGCCAGCAGCCGAGAGGCCACCGGGATGTATGATTCACCCCTCCACTTT. This chain uses TRBV4-2 with TRBJ1-6; the D is unclear. Germline CDR1 LGHNA, CDR2 YNFKEQ. Trimming stripped 4 bases from V and 8 bases from J, with 21 bases between. The CDR3 has 17 residues.

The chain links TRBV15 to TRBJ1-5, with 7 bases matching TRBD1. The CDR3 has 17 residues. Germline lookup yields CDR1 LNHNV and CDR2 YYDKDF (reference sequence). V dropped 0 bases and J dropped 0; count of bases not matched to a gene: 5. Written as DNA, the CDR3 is TGTGCCACCAGCAGAGATAGGACAGGCTTTAGCAATCAGCCCCAGCATTTT. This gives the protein CATSRDRTGFSNQPQHF. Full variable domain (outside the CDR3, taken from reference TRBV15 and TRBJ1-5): DAMVIQNPRYQVTQFGKPVTLSCSQTLNHNVMYWYQQKSSQAPKLLFHYYDKDFNNEADTPDNFQSRRPNTSFCFLDIRSPGLGDTAMYLCATSRDRTGFSNQPQHFGDGTRLSIL.